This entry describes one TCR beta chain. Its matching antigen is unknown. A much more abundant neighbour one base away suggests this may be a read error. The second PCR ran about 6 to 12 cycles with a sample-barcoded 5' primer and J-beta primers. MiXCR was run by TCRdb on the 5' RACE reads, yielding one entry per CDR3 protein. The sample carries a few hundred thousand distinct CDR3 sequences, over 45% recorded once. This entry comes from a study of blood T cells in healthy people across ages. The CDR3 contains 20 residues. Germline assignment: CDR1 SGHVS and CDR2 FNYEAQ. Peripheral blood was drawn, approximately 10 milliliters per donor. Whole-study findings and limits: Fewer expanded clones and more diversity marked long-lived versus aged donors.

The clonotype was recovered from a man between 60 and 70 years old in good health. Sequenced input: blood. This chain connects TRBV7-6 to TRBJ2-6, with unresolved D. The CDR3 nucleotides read TGTGCCAGCAGCTTAGGCCCGCGTGTAAACCGTGGCTCTGGGACCAACGTCCTGACTTTC. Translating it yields CASSLGPRVNRGSGTNVLTF.